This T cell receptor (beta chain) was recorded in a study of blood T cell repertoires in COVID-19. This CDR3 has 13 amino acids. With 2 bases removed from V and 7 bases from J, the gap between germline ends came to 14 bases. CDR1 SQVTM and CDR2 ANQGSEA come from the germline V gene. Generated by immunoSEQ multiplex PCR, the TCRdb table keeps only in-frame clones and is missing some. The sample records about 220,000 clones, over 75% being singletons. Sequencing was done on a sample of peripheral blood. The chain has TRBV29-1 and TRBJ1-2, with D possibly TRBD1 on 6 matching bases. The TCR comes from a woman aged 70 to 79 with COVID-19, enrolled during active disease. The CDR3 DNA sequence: TGCAGCGTTGAACTTCCAGGGGAGGGTGGCTACACCTTC. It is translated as CSVELPGEGGYTF.